A single sample is the source of the 25 T cell receptor beta chains below, sequenced in a study of cytomegalovirus exposure and HLA in healthy donors. The PCR was carried out with 60 Vbeta primers and 13 Jbeta primers. The repertoire was sequenced with immunoSEQ multiplex PCR; TCRdb's copy has only in-frame clones and lacks some. The sample has some 150,000 clones, under 80% seen once. The sequenced sample consisted of PBMCs. These TCRs come from a man aged 18 to 35 in good health and CMV-seropositive.

This clone has just a few counts. J is TRBJ2-5 and V is TRBV2; D uncertain. The CDR3 spans 14 residues. The V gene lost 0 bases and the J gene lost 9 bases, with 14 bases spanning the gap. Germline CDR1 reads SNHLY; CDR2 reads FYNNEI. The CDR3 spells CASSEAPRDSAQYF. CDR3 DNA: TGTGCCAGCAGTGAAGCGCCCCGCGACTCGGCCCAGTACTTC.

This clone was seen a single time. The chain combines TRBV7-9 with TRBJ2-7; the D gene is possibly TRBD2 (6 bases). Trimming cost V 3 bases and J 7 bases, with 22 bases left between them. The CDR3 totals 16 residues. In germline, CDR1 is SEHNR, CDR2 FQNEAQ (reference sequence). This CDR3 reads CASSLLTSSITGEQYF. CDR3 sequence (DNA): TGTGCCAGCAGCTTGCTGACTAGTTCGATAACGGGGGAGCAGTACTTC.

J is TRBJ2-5 and V is TRBV7-2, with 7 bases that match TRBD1. Germline V gene lookup returns CDR1 SGHTA and CDR2 FQGNSA. This CDR3 contains 15 residues. V dropped 5 bases and J dropped 1; count of bases not matched to a gene: 7. The CDR3 region has the DNA TGTGCCAGCAGCGCCGGACAGGCAGGCCAAGAGACCCAGTACTTC. This translates into CASSAGQAGQETQYF.

The chain couples TRBV9 to TRBJ2-7, with no clear D. The CDR3 is 15 residues long. Germline CDR1 reads SGDLS; CDR2 reads YYNGEE. Trimming shortened V by 0 bases and J by 0 bases, and 10 bases separated the two germline ends. The CDR3 DNA is TGTGCCAGCAGCGTAGCTCCCTATAGCTCCTACGAGCAGTACTTC. Translated: CASSVAPYSSYEQYF. Full variable domain (outside the CDR3, taken from reference TRBV9 and TRBJ2-7): DSGVTQTPKHLITATGQRVTLRCSPRSGDLSVYWYQQSLDQGLQFLIQYYNGEERAKGNILERFSAQQFPDLHSELNLSSLELGDSALYFCASSVAPYSSYEQYFGPGTRLTVT.

V is TRBV9 and J is TRBJ1-2; TRBD1 matches 8 bases. Germline lookup yields CDR1 SGDLS and CDR2 YYNGEE. The CDR3 contains 14 residues. With 5 bases clipped from V and 3 bases from J, the junction kept 6 bases outside the gene matches. CDR3 sequence: CASSAGQGDYGYTF. CDR3 DNA: TGTGCCAGCAGTGCCGGACAGGGTGACTATGGCTACACCTTC. Together with reference TRBV9 and TRBJ1-2, the CDR3 gives the full variable domain: DSGVTQTPKHLITATGQRVTLRCSPRSGDLSVYWYQQSLDQGLQFLIQYYNGEERAKGNILERFSAQQFPDLHSELNLSSLELGDSALYFCASSAGQGDYGYTFGSGTRLTVV.

V gene TRBV7-3 combines with J gene TRBJ2-3; 7 bases fit TRBD1. J gave up 2 bases and V 4 bases, and 9 bases lay outside the gene matches. Germline CDR1 SGHTA, CDR2 FQGTGA. The CDR3 runs to 16 residues. The CDR3 DNA follows: TGTGCCAGCAGCTCCCCGGGACAGCGCTACACAGATACGCAGTATTTT. Residues: CASSSPGQRYTDTQYF.

The V and J genes are TRBV19 and TRBJ1-5; 8 bases fit TRBD1. The CDR3 has 17 amino acids. In germline, CDR1 is LNHDA, CDR2 SQIVND (reference sequence). With V trimmed by 4 bases and J by 1 base, 9 bases remained unmatched. In nucleotides, the CDR3 is TGTGCCAGTAGTAGAGAACTGGGACAGGTCAGCAATCAGCCCCAGCATTTT. Its protein product is CASSRELGQVSNQPQHF. The variable domain in full, with the rest retrieved from reference TRBV19 and TRBJ1-5, is DGGITQSPKYLFRKEGQNVTLSCEQNLNHDAMYWYRQDPGQGLRLIYYSQIVNDFQKGDIAEGYSVSREKKESFPLTVTSAQKNPTAFYLCASSRELGQVSNQPQHFGDGTRLSIL.

The CDR3 DNA is TGTGCCAGCAGTTATGGTCAACACTACCATAATTCACCCCTCCACTTT. Protein product: CASSYGQHYHNSPLHF. The genes are TRBV6-6 and TRBJ1-6; D gene ambiguous. Germline CDR1 and CDR2: MNHNY and SVGAGI (reference sequence). Trimming removed 3 bases at V and 5 bases at J, with 14 bases between. The CDR3 extends over 16 amino acids.

V usage is TRBV27 and J usage is TRBJ1-5, with 12 bases lining up with TRBD1. The CDR3 has 18 residues. Germline V gene data show CDR1 as MNHEY and CDR2 as SMNVEV (reference sequence). J was trimmed by 0 bases and V by 2 bases; bases with no gene match: 5. The CDR3 DNA reads TGTGCCAGCAGTTTAGGGACAGGGGGCCTATATAGCAATCAGCCCCAGCATTTT. It codes for CASSLGTGGLYSNQPQHF.

The chain combines TRBV5-4 with TRBJ2-6, with D perhaps matching TRBD2 (6 bases). Looked up from germline, CDR1 is SGHNT and CDR2 is YYREEE (reference sequence). The CDR3 has 16 residues. Trimming removed 3 bases at V and 0 bases at J, with 10 bases between. The CDR3 nucleotides are TGTGCCAGCAGCTGGAGGGGCAGCTCTGGGGCCAACGTCCTGACTTTC. It codes for CASSWRGSSGANVLTF.

This clone is a singleton in its sample. The J gene is TRBJ2-5, the V gene TRBV1; the table calls TRBD2, which could not be checked here. TRBV1 is tagged as a pseudogene. The CDR3 is 17 residues long. The DNA for the CDR3 is TGCACCAGCAGCCAATCCACCGGGACTGATCTCGGGAAGACCCAGTACTTC. It translates to CTSSQSTGTDLGKTQYF.

V and J are TRBV12-5 and TRBJ2-5; D is undetermined. V was shortened by 1 base and J by 5 bases, with 8 bases between the two germline ends. This CDR3 region has 13 residues. The germline V gene has CDR1 LGHNT and CDR2 FRNRAP. Here the CDR3 reads CASGLAGPETQYF. DNA for the CDR3: TGTGCTAGTGGTTTGGCAGGTCCGGAGACCCAGTACTTC.

The J gene is TRBJ2-1, the V gene TRBV28; 7 positions agree with TRBD2. Trimming took 6 bases from V and 0 from J; bases not matched to a gene: 20. Germline CDR1 and CDR2: MDHEN and SYDVKM. CDR3 length equals 20 residues. CDR3 sequence reads: CASSSFPSWGGWSSYNEQFF. CDR3 nucleotides: TGTGCCAGCAGCAGTTTTCCCTCGTGGGGGGGGTGGTCCTCCTACAATGAGCAGTTCTTC.

The chain is built from TRBV9 and TRBJ1-1; no definite D call. The V and J ends lost 4 bases and 1 base respectively, with 11 bases between them. The germline CDR1 and CDR2 sequences are SGDLS and YYNGEE. CDR3 length equals 14 residues. CDR3 loop: CASSPRRGNTEAFF. The CDR3 nucleotides are TGTGCCAGCAGCCCCCGGCGGGGGAACACTGAAGCTTTCTTT.

The chain couples TRBV5-4 to TRBJ1-1; tentative D call: TRBD1 (6 bases). The CDR3 is 15 amino acids. V was shortened by 2 bases and J by 5 bases, with 16 bases between the two germline ends. Germline V gene lookup returns CDR1 SGHNT and CDR2 YYREEE (reference sequence). CDR3: CASSFELQGRTEAFF. CDR3 DNA: TGTGCCAGCAGCTTTGAGTTGCAGGGGAGAACTGAAGCTTTCTTT.

This clone was counted once. CDR3 loop: CASSLNPPDTQYF. The CDR3 DNA reads as TGTGCCAGCAGCCTAAACCCCCCCGATACGCAGTATTTT. The chain joins TRBV11-3 to TRBJ2-3; D unresolved. The CDR3 has 13 residues. Germline V CDR1 and CDR2: SGHNT, YENEEA. Trimming stripped 5 bases from V and 6 bases from J, with 12 bases between. Drawing the rest from reference TRBV11-3 and TRBJ2-3, the complete variable domain is EAGVVQSPRYKIIEKKQPVAFWCNPISGHNTLYWYLQNLGQGPELLIRYENEEAVDDSQLPKDRFSAERLKGVDSTLKIQPAELGDSAVYLCASSLNPPDTQYFGPGTRLTVL.

The chain is built from TRBV2 and TRBJ2-1; D may be TRBD2 (5 bases). Germline values: CDR1 SNHLY, CDR2 FYNNEI. The ends were cut back, 6 bases at V and 5 bases at J, with 11 bases in the middle. The CDR3 extends over 13 amino acids. This chain's CDR3 is CASSVEVNNEQFF. CDR3 nucleotide sequence: TGTGCCAGCAGCGTGGAGGTTAACAATGAGCAGTTCTTC.

The V call is TRBV7-2, the J call TRBJ1-1; 7 bases map to TRBD1. This CDR3 is 14 amino acids long. In germline, CDR1 is SGHTA, CDR2 FQGNSA. V was pared by 4 bases and J by 5 bases, with 7 bases of the junction left unmatched. The CDR3 sequence: CASSYYRGETEAFF. The CDR3 coding sequence is TGTGCCAGCAGCTATTACAGGGGTGAGACTGAAGCTTTCTTT.

This chain connects TRBV7-9 to TRBJ2-7; D not certain. The germline V and J ends were trimmed by 1 base and 0 bases, with 7 bases remaining between them. The CDR3 loop spans 14 amino acids. CDR1 and CDR2 (germline): SEHNR, FQNEAQ (reference sequence). CDR3 sequence: CASSLGQASYEQYF. In nucleotides, the CDR3 is TGTGCCAGCAGCTTAGGGCAGGCCTCCTACGAGCAGTACTTC.

V usage is TRBV6-5 and J usage is TRBJ1-1; D might be TRBD1 (6 bases). Trimming took 3 bases from V and 0 from J, leaving 14 bases between them. The CDR3 totals 16 residues. CDR1 is MNHEY, CDR2 SVGAGI, per germline. The CDR3 sequence: CASSYRQGHLNTEAFF. The CDR3 region has the DNA TGTGCCAGCAGTTATAGGCAGGGGCATTTGAACACTGAAGCTTTCTTT.

This clone was recorded once. The gene calls are TRBV30 and TRBJ1-1, with D possibly being TRBD1 (6 bases). Trimming left V 5 bases short and J 7 bases short, with 32 bases between. From germline, CDR1 is GTSNPN and CDR2 SVGIG (reference sequence). This CDR3 is 18 amino acids long. CDR3: CAWGEYNRASIQKDEAFF. The CDR3 bases are TGTGCCTGGGGGGAATACAACAGGGCTTCTATTCAAAAAGATGAAGCTTTCTTT. Drawing the rest from reference TRBV30 and TRBJ1-1, the complete variable domain is SQTIHQWPATLVQPVGSPLSLECTVEGTSNPNLYWYRQAAGRGLQLLFYSVGIGQISSEVPQNLSASRPQDRQFILSSKKLLLSDSGFYLCAWGEYNRASIQKDEAFFGQGTRLTVV.

This clone was observed a few times. CDR3 DNA: TGCGCCAGCAGTAAGGGACAGGCCTCGATTAGCGGTGGCTACACCTTC. It is translated as CASSKGQASISGGYTF. This chain connects TRBV4-3 to TRBJ1-2; 8 positions match TRBD1. Unmatched junction bases numbered 16, after V lost 6 bases and J lost 7 bases. The CDR3 is 16 amino acids. The germline gives CDR1 LGHNA, CDR2 YSLEER.

V and J are TRBV27 and TRBJ1-2, with D unclear. Trimming shortened V by 2 bases and J by 7 bases, and 14 bases separated the two germline ends. The germline gives CDR1 MNHEY, CDR2 SMNVEV (reference sequence). The CDR3 runs 14 residues. The CDR3 reads CASSLGGLVGGYTF. The DNA for the CDR3 is TGTGCCAGCAGTTTAGGAGGGCTGGTAGGTGGCTACACCTTC.

The chain employs TRBV7-8 and TRBJ1-2, with 12 bases aligning to TRBD1. Unmatched junction bases numbered 3, after V lost 4 bases and J lost 0 bases. Germline V gives CDR1 SGHVS, CDR2 FQNEAQ. There are 16 residues in the CDR3. For the CDR3, the DNA is TGTGCCAGCAGCTCGGGACAGGGGGCTGCTAACTATGGCTACACCTTC. Translated: CASSSGQGAANYGYTF.

This clone appeared a single time. This chain connects TRBV6-1 to TRBJ1-6; 7 bases are a match to TRBD1. There are 16 residues in the CDR3. Germline V gene sequence: CDR1 MNHNS, CDR2 SASEGT. After removal of 0 bases from V and 7 bases from J, the junction contained 6 bases not matched to a gene. The CDR3 nucleotides are TGTGCCAGCAGTGAAGCAGCCAGGGGGTGGAATTCACCCCTCCACTTT. Amino acid sequence: CASSEAARGWNSPLHF.